The source of this T cell receptor beta chain is a study of T-cell memory formation after mild COVID-19. This clonotype was seen more than once but under ten times. The antigen is unknown. Libraries for TCRalpha and TCRbeta carried sample barcodes and unique molecular identifiers via 5'RACE. Each CDR3 protein is one row after TCRdb ran MiXCR on the 5' RACE reads. This table holds roughly 110,000 distinct CDR3 sequences, 15% to 20% found once. V lost 1 base, J lost 1 base, and 4 bases lay in between. This CDR3 spans 13 amino acids. Germline CDR1 reads SGHVS; CDR2 reads FQNEAQ. General study results and limits: Contracting clones localized mainly to CM and EM when CD4+ and mainly to EMRA when CD8+.

V usage is TRBV7-8 and J usage is TRBJ1-2; unclear D gene. This receptor was obtained from an adult woman who had mild COVID-19 (a few samples of this study predate the infection). Cell type and time point are not known. Material: PBMCs or a T cell subset sorted from them (not recorded which). The CDR3 DNA reads as TGTGCCAGCAGCTTAGGCAATAACTATGGCTACACCTTC. It codes for CASSLGNNYGYTF.